One sample yielded the 10 T cell receptor beta chains listed below, sequenced in a study of cytomegalovirus exposure and HLA in healthy donors. Use of 60 Vbeta and 13 Jbeta primers characterized the PCR. Clones were read by immunoSEQ multiplex PCR, and TCRdb kept only the in-frame ones, dropping some. The table includes about 170,000 clones, roughly 80% detected once. Material: PBMCs. These receptor sequences come from a female donor in good health and CMV-seronegative.

This clone turned up a few times. J is TRBJ1-1 and V is TRBV6-5, with 8 bases matching TRBD1. CDR1 and CDR2 from the germline V gene are MNHEY and SVGAGI. With 2 bases clipped from V and 0 bases from J, the junction kept 2 bases outside the gene matches. This CDR3 has 15 residues. The CDR3: CASSYDRGLNTEAFF. The CDR3 bases are TGTGCCAGCAGTTACGACAGGGGCCTGAACACTGAAGCTTTCTTT.

This clone was recorded a few times. The rearrangement links TRBV28 to TRBJ2-1; TRBD2 matches at 9 bases. Germline V CDR1 and CDR2: MDHEN, SYDVKM. CDR3 length: 15 residues. The V and J ends lost 5 bases and 4 bases, in that order; junction bases with no gene match: 6. In nucleotides, the CDR3 is TGTGCCAGCAGTCCACGCGGGGGGGAGTACAATGAGCAGTTCTTC. This codes for CASSPRGGEYNEQFF.

J is TRBJ1-5 and V is TRBV20-1; D gene unclear. CDR1 is DFQATT, CDR2 SNEGSKA, per germline (reference sequence). The CDR3 runs to 11 residues. The V end lost 0 bases, the J end lost 13 bases, and 10 bases lay between the germline ends. The CDR3 loop is CSARDQQIQHF. In nucleotides, the CDR3 is TGCAGTGCTAGAGACCAACAGATACAGCATTTT.

Only a few counts were recorded for this clone. The J gene is TRBJ1-5, the V gene TRBV7-3; D remains unclear. Germline-derived CDR1 and CDR2 are SGHTA and FQGTGA. The CDR3 is made up of 13 amino acids. V lost 1 base and J lost 4, with 5 bases in between. The DNA of the CDR3 is TGTGCCAGCAGCTTAAGCAGGAATCAGCCCCAGCATTTT. Residues: CASSLSRNQPQHF. Full variable domain (outside the CDR3, taken from reference TRBV7-3 and TRBJ1-5): GAGVSQTPSNKVTEKGKYVELRCDPISGHTALYWYRQSLGQGPEFLIYFQGTGAADDSGLPNDRFFAVRPEGSVSTLKIQRTERGDSAVYLCASSLSRNQPQHFGDGTRLSIL.

This clone was seen just once. The J gene is TRBJ2-3, the V gene TRBV7-2, with 7 bases aligning to TRBD2. Germline lookup yields CDR1 SGHTA and CDR2 FQGNSA. V shed 1 base and J 0 bases; nucleotides not matched to a gene: 4. CDR3 length equals 16 residues. DNA of the CDR3: TGTGCCAGCAGCTTAGGAGCGGGGCTAAGCACAGATACGCAGTATTTT. Encoded protein: CASSLGAGLSTDTQYF.

The V call is TRBV27, the J call TRBJ2-3, with D unclear. CDR1 and CDR2 from the germline V gene are MNHEY and SMNVEV (reference sequence). This CDR3 is 13 amino acids long. The germline V and J ends were trimmed by 2 bases and 2 bases, with 5 bases remaining between them. CDR3 in DNA: TGTGCCAGCAGTTTACAGGCCACAGATACGCAGTATTTT. Translation: CASSLQATDTQYF.

The V and J genes are TRBV7-8 and TRBJ2-3, with 8 bases identical to TRBD2. Unmatched junction bases numbered 4, after V lost 1 base and J lost 1 base. Germline CDR1 is SGHVS and CDR2 is FQNEAQ. This CDR3 region has 16 residues. Written as DNA, the CDR3 is TGTGCCAGCAGCTTAGTGCCGGGACTAGGCACAGATACGCAGTATTTT. The encoded protein is CASSLVPGLGTDTQYF.

V is TRBV28 and J is TRBJ1-5; 11 nucleotides align to TRBD1. The CDR3 runs to 15 residues. The junction had 7 bases not matched to a gene; V was cut back by 7 bases and J by 5 bases. Looked up from germline, CDR1 is MDHEN and CDR2 is SYDVKM. The CDR3 region has the DNA TGTGCCAGCACCACACGGACAGGGGGCGATCAGCCCCAGCATTTT. Protein sequence: CASTTRTGGDQPQHF.

The chain uses TRBV7-3 and TRBJ1-1; D gene ambiguous. The germline V gene has CDR1 SGHTA and CDR2 FQGTGA. Trimming stripped 2 bases from V and 1 base from J, with 8 bases between. The CDR3 has 14 residues. This CDR3 reads CASSLAPGNTEAFF. In nucleotides, the CDR3 is TGTGCCAGCAGCTTAGCTCCAGGGAACACTGAAGCTTTCTTT.

This chain connects TRBV4-3 to TRBJ2-1; TRBD2 is a possible D gene (6 bases). The V gene lost 4 bases and the J gene lost 5 bases, with 18 bases spanning the gap. CDR3 length equals 16 residues. CDR1 and CDR2 (germline): LGHNA, YSLEER. The CDR3 spells CASSPLGGVPDNEQFF. The CDR3 DNA sequence: TGCGCCAGCAGCCCCCTGGGCGGGGTGCCGGACAATGAGCAGTTCTTC.